These 18 T cell receptor beta chains came from one sample sequenced in a study of spatial heterogeneity in lung cancer (dated by TCRdb to about 2019). The method was 5' RACE. Sequencing relied on a NextSeq 500. In TCRdb, the public reads were trimmed at Q25 with fastp and aligned with MiXCR, with productive beta chains retained. For every CDR3 protein sequence, its rows merge into one entry that carries the most common genes and DNA. Present in this sample are tens of thousands of distinct CDR3 sequences, 7% of which were seen just once. The ten largest make up approximately 14% of the sample. This sample's time point label indicates: sample taken at primary tumor resection. The sample in question was PBMCs, obtained at surgery. The receptors here all came from a male donor with early-stage non-small cell lung cancer.

The chain carries TRBV28 and TRBJ1-2; no reliable D call. The CDR3 loop spans 11 amino acids. Germline V gives CDR1 MDHEN, CDR2 SYDVKM. Deletions cut 10 bases from V and 1 base from J, with 7 bases between. CDR3 protein: CATRINYGYTF. In DNA form, the CDR3 reads TGTGCCACCCGGATTAACTATGGCTACACCTTC.

This clonotype was detected many times. The rearrangement links TRBV10-3 to TRBJ2-5, with 7 positions matching TRBD1. CDR3 length: 15 residues. V shed 2 bases and J 1 base; nucleotides not matched to a gene: 4. Germline CDR1 reads ENHRY; CDR2 reads SYGVKD. This CDR3 is CAISERAGGQETQYF. CDR3 coding DNA: TGTGCCATCAGTGAGCGAGCAGGGGGCCAAGAGACCCAGTACTTC.

This clonotype was seen many times. The gene calls are TRBV5-6 and TRBJ2-5, with TRBD2 matching 8 bases. V was pared by 3 bases and J by 5 bases, with 9 bases of the junction left unmatched. Per the germline V gene, CDR1 is SGHDT and CDR2 is YYEEEE. The CDR3 has 15 residues. CDR3 nucleotides: TGTGCCAGCAGCTCCGTAGCGGGGCTTGGGGAGACCCAGTACTTC. Protein product: CASSSVAGLGETQYF.

A few counts support this clonotype. This chain connects TRBV5-1 to TRBJ1-1; D unresolved. Per germline, CDR1 SGHRS and CDR2 YFSETQ. The CDR3 spans 12 residues. V dropped 0 bases and J dropped 6 bases, with 6 bases sitting between them. The CDR3 DNA sequence: TGCGCCAGCAGCTTGGGTAGTCCTGAAGCTTTCTTT. It yields the protein CASSLGSPEAFF.

This clonotype came up a few times. The chain carries TRBV12-3 or TRBV12-4 and TRBJ2-7; TRBD1 matches at 10 bases. This CDR3 contains 14 residues. The V segment lost 2 bases and the J segment 4 bases; nucleotides outside the gene matches: 2. CDR3 amino acids: CASSLRTGGYEQYF. The CDR3 region has the DNA TGTGCCAGCAGTTTAAGGACAGGGGGGTACGAGCAGTACTTC.

This clonotype was counted ten times or more. V is TRBV10-3 and J is TRBJ2-2; 7 bases align to TRBD2. The CDR3 consists of 16 residues. V was clipped by 7 bases and J by 1 base; unmatched bases: 9. Germline lookup yields CDR1 ENHRY and CDR2 SYGVKD. The CDR3 nucleotides read TGTGCCATCACCGGGACTATGGGGGGGAACACCGGGGAGCTGTTTTTT. It yields the protein CAITGTMGGNTGELFF.

This clonotype was counted at least ten times. The gene calls are TRBV24-1 and TRBJ2-3; 8 bases are a match to TRBD1. The V gene's germline CDR1 is KGHDR and CDR2 SFDVKD. There are 12 residues in the CDR3. Losses at the gene ends were 9 bases for V and 4 bases for J; bases not matched to a gene: 2. Here the CDR3 reads CATGQGADTQYF. The CDR3 coding sequence is TGTGCCACCGGACAGGGAGCAGATACGCAGTATTTT.

The chain is built from TRBV9 and TRBJ1-1; D not certain. The CDR3 consists of 14 residues. Germline V gene data show CDR1 as SGDLS and CDR2 as YYNGEE. V lost 2 bases, J lost 6 bases, and 14 bases lay in between. The CDR3: CASSVLTLLPEAFF. The CDR3 nucleotides are TGTGCCAGCAGCGTTTTAACTCTTCTCCCTGAAGCTTTCTTT.

The sample holds many counts of this clonotype. The rearrangement uses TRBV12-3 or TRBV12-4 and TRBJ1-1, with a tentative D call TRBD1 (6 bases). The CDR3 sequence is 15 residues long. The V end was cut by 3 bases, the J end by 1 base, with 12 bases between. CDR3 in DNA: TGTGCCAGCAGTTTCATAAAGGGGGGGAACACTGAAGCTTTCTTT. Translating gives CASSFIKGGNTEAFF.

This clonotype appeared many times. The genes are TRBV20-1 and TRBJ2-7; D gene ambiguous. Trimming removed 5 bases from V and 5 bases from J, with 13 bases in between. The germline CDR1 and CDR2 sequences are DFQATT and SNEGSKA (reference sequence). This CDR3 comprises 12 residues. The CDR3 coding sequence is TGCAGTGCTGGGTATCGGGCTGACGAGCAGTACGTC. This gives the protein CSAGYRADEQYV.

There are a few counts of this clonotype. The V call is TRBV7-8, the J call TRBJ2-1, with TRBD1 matching over 10 bases. Trimming took 6 bases from V and 8 from J; bases not matched to a gene: 7. The CDR3 runs 14 residues. Germline loops: CDR1 SGHVS, CDR2 FQNEAQ. The CDR3 loop reads CASRPGTGDDEQFF. The CDR3 DNA sequence: TGTGCCAGCAGACCCGGGACAGGGGATGATGAGCAGTTCTTC.

At least ten counts were recorded for this clonotype. The chain has TRBV4-1 and TRBJ2-2; 10 bases agree with TRBD2. Germline V CDR1 and CDR2: MGHRA, YSYEKL. CDR3 length: 18 amino acids. V shed 5 bases, J shed 0 bases, and the junction held 9 bases outside the gene matches. In nucleotides, the CDR3 is TGCGCCAGCAGCAGACAAATAGCGGGAGGAACGAACACCGGGGAGCTGTTTTTT. Translated: CASSRQIAGGTNTGELFF.

In its sample, this clonotype was seen many times. The V gene is TRBV4-1, the J gene TRBJ1-3; 8 bases are a match to TRBD1. CDR3 size: 16 residues. CDR1 MGHRA and CDR2 YSYEKL come from the germline V gene. J gave up 9 bases and V 0 bases, and 10 bases lay outside the gene matches. CDR3 amino acids: CASSQDLRTGRGTIYF. The CDR3 region has the DNA TGCGCCAGCAGCCAAGATCTTAGGACAGGGCGAGGCACCATATATTTT.

This clonotype was observed at least ten times. The chain recombines TRBV12-3 or TRBV12-4 with TRBJ1-2, with 8 positions matching TRBD1. The CDR3 has 14 amino acids. The J segment lost 0 bases and the V segment lost 4 bases, leaving 1 base of the junction unmatched. This chain's CDR3 is CASSSQGANYGYTF. In DNA form, the CDR3 reads TGTGCCAGCAGTTCACAGGGGGCTAACTATGGCTACACCTTC.

With regard to this clonotype: Possible read error: a much larger clone is one base away. This chain connects TRBV11-1 to TRBJ2-1; D remains unclear. Germline V gene data show CDR1 as SGHAT and CDR2 as FQDESV (reference sequence). The CDR3 length is 12 residues. Trimming removed 5 bases at V and 9 bases at J, with 11 bases between. CDR3 coding DNA: TGTGCCAGCAGCCATTACACCTTTGAGCAGTTCTTC. This sequence encodes CASSHYTFEQFF.

This clonotype was detected ten times or more. V is TRBV12-3 or TRBV12-4 and J is TRBJ2-5; 9 positions match TRBD2. V gave up 5 bases and J gave up 1 base; unmatched junction bases: 5. CDR3 size: 15 residues. The CDR3 region has the DNA TGTGCCAGCAGTCTCATAGCGGGGGTCCAAGAGACCCAGTACTTC. This codes for CASSLIAGVQETQYF.

Ten or more counts support this clonotype. The chain combines TRBV28 with TRBJ2-1, with 8 nucleotides matching TRBD1. There are 15 residues in the CDR3. V dropped 6 bases and J dropped 9; count of bases not matched to a gene: 13. Germline assignment: CDR1 MDHEN and CDR2 SYDVKM. The CDR3 DNA reads TGTGCCAGCAGCTCGCCCGGGACAGGCTGGAGTGAGCAGTTCTTC. Its protein is CASSSPGTGWSEQFF.

A remark on this clonotype: Sequence at one end of the junction differs from germline and may be a read error. The CDR3 loop is CASSPVGSVPPHF. The CDR3 bases are TGTGCCAGCAGCCCGGTGGGGTCTGTCCCCCCGCATTTT. V is TRBV12-3 or TRBV12-4 and J is TRBJ1-5; D remains ambiguous. This CDR3 contains 13 residues.